This T cell receptor (beta chain) appears in the sequencing data of a study of cytomegalovirus exposure and HLA in healthy donors. Remarks on this clone: Its target is unknown.

Clones were sequenced by immunoSEQ multiplex PCR, and TCRdb holds only the in-frame ones, with some missing. The data show approximately 100,000 clones, roughly nine tenths seen once. Study-wide results and caveats: Rarity marked most TCR sequences, yet some public TCRs occurred in many donors. According to the study, around 160 TCR beta chains were cytomegalovirus-associated. In vitro confirmation showed three CMV-associated chains to be CMV antigen specific. Reportedly, cytomegalovirus status was diagnosed with high sensitivity and specificity.

V lost 2 bases, J lost 4 bases, and 4 bases stayed unmatched. Per the germline V gene, CDR1 is SEHNR and CDR2 is FQNEAQ (reference sequence). This CDR3 has 15 residues. The TCR was taken from a woman aged 18-29 years in good health and CMV-seropositive. Source material: PBMCs. The V call is TRBV7-9, the J call TRBJ2-1, with 8 bases lining up with TRBD2. The CDR3 reads CASSLLAGSYNEQFF. The CDR3 DNA reads TGTGCCAGCAGCTTACTAGCGGGCAGTTACAATGAGCAGTTCTTC.